These 16 T cell receptor beta chains originate from one sample sequenced in a study of cytomegalovirus exposure and HLA in healthy donors. The PCR employed 60 Vbeta primers together with 13 Jbeta primers. Clones were sequenced by immunoSEQ multiplex PCR, and TCRdb holds only the in-frame ones, with some missing. Of about 170,000 clones listed, approximately 80% are singletons. Specimen: PBMCs. The receptors derive from a woman in her forties or fifties in good health and CMV-seropositive.

This chain joins TRBV19 and TRBJ1-1; 9 bases agree with TRBD1. The CDR3 loop spans 16 amino acids. Germline V CDR1 and CDR2: LNHDA, SQIVND (reference sequence). The V gene end was trimmed by 7 bases and the J gene end by 2 bases; junction bases not matched to a gene: 11. The DNA for the CDR3 is TGTGCCAGTAACCCATGGGGGACAGGGATCAACACTGAAGCTTTCTTT. Translating it yields CASNPWGTGINTEAFF.

Here the CDR3 reads CASSSVAGGNTGELFF. The DNA for the CDR3 is TGTGCCAGTAGTTCTGTGGCGGGGGGCAACACCGGGGAGCTGTTTTTT. The chain links TRBV19 to TRBJ2-2, with 8 positions matching TRBD2. The CDR3 totals 16 residues. With 5 bases clipped from V and 2 bases from J, the junction kept 7 bases outside the gene matches. The V gene's germline CDR1 is LNHDA and CDR2 SQIVND (reference sequence).

This sequence joins TRBV7-9 and TRBJ2-2; D is possibly TRBD1 (5 bases). The V end was cut by 6 bases, the J end by 3 bases, with 17 bases between. Germline-derived CDR1 and CDR2 are SEHNR and FQNEAQ (reference sequence). The CDR3 totals 16 residues. CDR3 region: CASSPIGAVDTGELFF. The CDR3 region has the DNA TGTGCCAGCAGTCCCATAGGGGCCGTTGACACCGGGGAGCTGTTTTTT. Together with reference TRBV7-9 and TRBJ2-2, the CDR3 gives the full variable domain: DTGVSQNPRHKITKRGQNVTFRCDPISEHNRLYWYRQTLGQGPEFLTYFQNEAQLEKSRLLSDRFSAERPKGSFSTLEIQRTEQGDSAMYLCASSPIGAVDTGELFFGEGSRLTVL.

The rearrangement joins TRBV30 to TRBJ2-2; D perhaps matches TRBD2 (5 bases). CDR1 and CDR2 (germline): GTSNPN, SVGIG (reference sequence). CDR3 length equals 16 residues. The V end lost 0 bases, the J end lost 0 bases, and 11 bases lay between the germline ends. The CDR3 nucleotides are TGTGCCTGGAGTGTTTCTCTAGCAGCGAACACCGGGGAGCTGTTTTTT. Residues: CAWSVSLAANTGELFF.

This clone was observed a single time. The chain links TRBV25-1 to TRBJ1-4; 9 bases align to TRBD1. Losses at the gene ends were 6 bases for V and 8 bases for J; bases not matched to a gene: 7. The CDR3 covers 14 residues. Per the germline V gene, CDR1 is MGHDK and CDR2 is SYGVNS. The DNA of the CDR3 is TGTGCCAGCAGGGGACAGGGAGGAGAGGAAAAACTGTTTTTT. This encodes CASRGQGGEEKLFF.

This rearrangement joins TRBV27 to TRBJ1-2; D not resolved. Germline loops: CDR1 MNHEY, CDR2 SMNVEV (reference sequence). The CDR3 contains 13 residues. Trimming took off 9 bases at V and 0 bases at J, with 11 bases between the two ends. CDR3 DNA sequence: TGTGCCAGTCGGCAGACTGCTAACTATGGCTACACCTTC. It specifies CASRQTANYGYTF.

Regarding this clone: The same CDR3 also results from other DNA sequences found in this sample. The chain is built from TRBV7-6 and TRBJ2-1; 9 bases fit TRBD1. The CDR3 has 15 amino acids. CDR1 and CDR2 from the germline V gene are SGHVS and FNYEAQ. J was trimmed by 8 bases and V by 0 bases; bases with no gene match: 5. The CDR3: CASSLARDREDEQFF. CDR3 nucleotides: TGTGCCAGCAGCTTAGCTCGGGACAGGGAAGATGAGCAGTTCTTC.

The chain uses TRBV5-1 and TRBJ1-2; D unresolved. This CDR3 has 12 amino acids. Germline V gene sequence: CDR1 SGHRS, CDR2 YFSETQ. V lost 4 bases, J lost 8 bases, and 12 bases lay in between. CDR3 coding DNA: TGCGCCAGCAGCGCTAGGAGTGAGGGCTACACCTTC. This gives the protein CASSARSEGYTF.

This chain uses TRBV9 with TRBJ1-5; D is unresolved. Germline loops: CDR1 SGDLS, CDR2 YYNGEE. Trimming pared 2 bases from V and 0 bases from J, leaving 6 bases between. There are 14 residues in the CDR3. In nucleotides, the CDR3 is TGTGCCAGCAGCGTCTCAGGTAGCAATCAGCCCCAGCATTTT. This gives the protein CASSVSGSNQPQHF.

The chain uses TRBV29-1 and TRBJ1-1; the D is unclear. Germline V CDR1 and CDR2: SQVTM, ANQGSEA. The CDR3 consists of 12 residues. The V end lost 4 bases, the J end lost 4 bases, and 10 bases lay between the germline ends. The CDR3 DNA reads as TGCAGCGTTGTTGGTCCGGGCACTGAAGCTTTCTTT. It encodes CSVVGPGTEAFF.

The rearrangement joins TRBV15 to TRBJ1-1, with D possibly TRBD1 on 6 matching bases. Between the trimmed V and J ends, which lost 0 bases and 3 bases, there was a span of 14 bases. The CDR3 runs to 16 residues. Germline CDR1 is LNHNV and CDR2 is YYDKDF (reference sequence). CDR3 DNA: TGTGCCACCAGCAGAGATCGAAGGGGACATGACACTGAAGCTTTCTTT. Encoded protein: CATSRDRRGHDTEAFF.

Regarding this clone: This sample includes further DNA sequences coding for the same CDR3. This chain joins TRBV5-1 and TRBJ2-7; the D is unclear. The V end lost 0 bases, the J end lost 1 base, and 5 bases lay between the germline ends. CDR3 length: 13 amino acids. Germline lookup yields CDR1 SGHRS and CDR2 YFSETQ. CDR3: CASSLAGSYEQYF. The DNA of the CDR3 is TGCGCCAGCAGCTTGGCGGGTTCCTACGAGCAGTACTTC.

The V gene is TRBV7-9, the J gene TRBJ2-7; 9 positions agree with TRBD1. Germline V CDR1 and CDR2: SEHNR, FQNEAQ (reference sequence). The CDR3 runs to 14 residues. V dropped 4 bases and J dropped 4; count of bases not matched to a gene: 5. CDR3 coding DNA: TGTGCCAGCAGCTCGACGGGACAGGGTTACGAGCAGTACTTC. Residues: CASSSTGQGYEQYF.

This clone came up a few times. The chain combines TRBV4-2 with TRBJ2-5, with D unresolved. This CDR3 is built from 12 residues. V was clipped by 0 bases and J by 5 bases, with 4 bases between them. Germline V lookup: CDR1 LGHNA, CDR2 YNFKEQ. In DNA, the CDR3 is TGTGCCAGCAGCCAAGAGAGCGAGACCCAGTACTTC. Translation gives CASSQESETQYF.

CDR3 DNA sequence: TGTGCCAGCAGGCGACGGACTAGCGGGAACAATGAGCAGTTCTTC. As protein: CASRRRTSGNNEQFF. The chain employs TRBV7-9 and TRBJ2-1, with 12 bases matching TRBD2. V was pared by 6 bases and J by 5 bases, with 5 bases of the junction left unmatched. This CDR3 region has 15 residues. Germline V gene data show CDR1 as SEHNR and CDR2 as FQNEAQ (reference sequence).

A word on this clone: Other DNA sequences in this specimen translate into the identical CDR3. The chain uses TRBV18 and TRBJ2-5; 8 nucleotides match TRBD2. This CDR3 is built from 16 residues. V gave up 4 bases and J gave up 1 base; unmatched junction bases: 8. CDR1 KGHSH and CDR2 LQKENI come from the germline V gene. Here the CDR3 DNA reads TGTGCCAGCTCACTCGGCGGTAGCGGGACCCAAGAGACCCAGTACTTC. Residues: CASSLGGSGTQETQYF. Based on the CDR3 plus reference TRBV18 and TRBJ2-5, the full variable domain is NAGVMQNPRHLVRRRGQEARLRCSPMKGHSHVYWYRQLPEEGLKFMVYLQKENIIDESGMPKERFSAEFPKEGPSILRIQQVVRGDSAAYFCASSLGGSGTQETQYFGPGTRLLVL.